This is a list of T cell receptor beta chains from one sample in a study of T-cell memory formation after mild COVID-19. TCRdb recomputed calls from the 5' RACE reads with MiXCR, one row per CDR3 protein. The sample records some 410,000 distinct CDR3 sequences, about 25% being singletons. The specimen sequenced was PBMCs or a T cell subset sorted from them (not recorded which). The source of these receptors is an adult woman who had mild COVID-19 (a few samples of this study predate the infection). Cell type and time point are not known. Each CDR3 is given with its conserved first and last residue. A D gene is named only where the DNA matches it firmly. Expanded clones are given a class, and other clones once, few, many or no size at all.

d_call,v_call,clone_size,j_call,cdr3_aa,cdr3_nt
NA,TRBV7-9,few,TRBJ2-3,CASGEADTQYF,TGTGCCAGCGGGGAAGCAGATACGCAGTATTTT
TRBD1,TRBV5-1,few,TRBJ1-4,CASSPGGQGSEKLFF,TGCGCCAGCAGCCCCGGCGGACAGGGGAGCGAAAAACTGTTTTTT
TRBD2,TRBV4-1,NA,TRBJ2-5,CASSRGGSGVQETQYF,TGCGCCAGCAGCCGTGGTGGTAGCGGGGTACAAGAGACCCAGTACTTC
TRBD2,TRBV7-9,NA,TRBJ2-2,CASSLTSGPNTGELFF,TGTGCCAGCAGTTTGACTAGCGGACCGAACACCGGGGAGCTGTTTTTT
TRBD2,TRBV11-2,few,TRBJ2-7,CASSLSSSGSYEQYF,TGTGCCAGCAGCTTATCGTCTAGCGGGAGCTACGAGCAGTACTTC
NA,TRBV12-3/TRBV12-4,NA,TRBJ1-2,CASSNRDTEDYGYTF,TGTGCCAGCAGTAATCGCGACACAGAAGACTATGGCTACACCTTC
TRBD1,TRBV29-1,few,TRBJ1-5,CSVRGQGSNQPQHF,TGCAGCGTTCGGGGACAGGGGAGCAATCAGCCCCAGCATTTT
NA,TRBV11-3,few,TRBJ1-1,CASSLAHTEAFF,TGTGCCAGCAGCTTAGCCCACACTGAAGCTTTCTTT
NA,TRBV24-1,few,TRBJ1-5,CATSEGGNQPQHF,TGTGCCACCAGTGAAGGGGGCAATCAGCCCCAGCATTTT
NA,TRBV20-1,NA,TRBJ2-7,CSARDLTVGQYF,TGCAGTGCTAGAGATCTAACGGTCGGGCAGTACTTC
TRBD2,TRBV7-2,few,TRBJ2-1,CASSPPVGGNNEQFF,TGTGCCAGCAGCCCGCCCGTGGGGGGGAACAATGAGCAGTTCTTC
NA,TRBV7-2,NA,TRBJ1-6,CASSWGRRGISSYNSPLHF,TGTGCCAGCAGCTGGGGGCGTCGGGGGATAAGCTCCTATAATTCACCCCTCCACTTT
TRBD2,TRBV5-1,NA,TRBJ2-1,CASSWGREGYNEQFF,TGCGCCAGCAGCTGGGGGCGGGAGGGGTACAATGAGCAGTTCTTC
TRBD2,TRBV7-9,NA,TRBJ2-5,CASSSGLAGGRQETQYF,TGTGCCAGCAGCTCGGGACTAGCGGGGGGCAGGCAAGAGACCCAGTACTTC
NA,TRBV12-3/TRBV12-4,NA,TRBJ2-1,CASSLSVQFF,TGTGCCAGCAGTTTAAGCGTGCAGTTCTTC
NA,TRBV7-7,few,TRBJ1-3,CASSSGRGFGNTIYF,TGTGCTAGCAGTTCAGGCCGGGGGTTCGGAAACACCATATATTTT
TRBD1,TRBV20-1,few,TRBJ1-1,CSATPGTVVNTEAFF,TGCAGTGCTACCCCCGGGACAGTAGTGAACACTGAAGCTTTCTTT
TRBD2,TRBV7-8,NA,TRBJ2-3,CASSPRDSGGPGITDTQYF,TGTGCCAGCAGCCCACGAGATAGCGGGGGCCCCGGGATCACAGATACGCAGTATTTT
TRBD1,TRBV4-1,few,TRBJ2-7,CASSQEPGQDYEQYF,TGCGCCAGCAGCCAAGAGCCGGGACAGGACTACGAGCAGTACTTC
NA,TRBV7-6,NA,TRBJ2-5,CASSSDRLGVETQYF,TGTGCCAGCAGCTCCGACAGATTGGGCGTGGAGACCCAGTACTTC
NA,TRBV12-3/TRBV12-4,NA,TRBJ2-3,CASSSRIVPSTDTQYF,TGTGCCAGCAGCTCTAGGATTGTCCCGAGTACAGATACGCAGTATTTT
NA,TRBV18,few,TRBJ2-1,CASSPPGGRPVSYNEQFF,TGTGCCAGCTCACCACCGGGGGGCCGCCCGGTCTCCTACAATGAGCAGTTCTTC
TRBD1,TRBV7-3,few,TRBJ2-7,CASSLGYRGEQYF,TGTGCCAGCAGCTTAGGGTACAGGGGGGAGCAGTACTTC
NA,TRBV27,many,TRBJ1-2,CASSLKGWLNYGYTF,TGTGCCAGCAGTTTAAAGGGATGGTTGAACTATGGCTACACCTTC
NA,TRBV15,NA,TRBJ2-2,CATSRGHTNTGELFF,TGTGCCACCAGCAGGGGACATACTAACACCGGGGAGCTGTTTTTT
NA,TRBV27,many,TRBJ2-7,CASSLGRTYEQYF,TGTGCCAGCAGTTTAGGGCGGACCTACGAGCAGTACTTC
NA,TRBV18,NA,TRBJ1-1,CASSPRQDTEAFF,TGTGCCAGCTCACCAAGGCAGGACACTGAAGCTTTCTTT
NA,TRBV7-9,NA,TRBJ2-5,CASSHRRDASETQYF,TGTGCCAGCAGCCACCGCCGGGACGCGTCAGAGACCCAGTACTTC
NA,TRBV15,few,TRBJ2-3,CATSQGRGASTDTQYF,TGTGCCACCAGCCAGGGCAGGGGGGCCTCCACAGATACGCAGTATTTT
TRBD1,TRBV6-1,NA,TRBJ1-2,CASSSRQGSYTF,TGTGCCAGCAGTTCCCGACAGGGAAGCTACACCTTC
NA,TRBV4-3,few,TRBJ2-1,CASSQAARGPYNEQFF,TGCGCCAGCAGCCAAGCCGCTAGAGGCCCCTACAATGAGCAGTTCTTC
TRBD1,TRBV4-1,NA,TRBJ2-5,CASSQDLGTGEETQYF,TGCGCCAGCAGCCAAGATCTCGGGACAGGGGAAGAGACCCAGTACTTC
TRBD2,TRBV18,few,TRBJ2-5,CASSLILADQETQYF,TGTGCCAGCTCACTAATACTAGCGGATCAAGAGACCCAGTACTTC
TRBD2,TRBV20-1,many,TRBJ2-1,CSARELAGRPGKNEQFF,TGCAGTGCTAGAGAGCTAGCGGGACGCCCGGGAAAGAATGAGCAGTTCTTC
NA,TRBV6-2/TRBV6-3,few,TRBJ2-7,CASRTGYDEQYF,TGTGCCAGCAGAACTGGTTACGACGAGCAGTACTTC
NA,TRBV30,NA,TRBJ1-1,CAWNARLNTEAFF,TGTGCCTGGAACGCAAGGTTGAACACTGAAGCTTTCTTT
NA,TRBV24-1,NA,TRBJ1-4,CATSEESGILFF,TGTGCCACCAGTGAGGAATCCGGGATACTGTTTTTT
NA,TRBV5-1,few,TRBJ1-3,CASSLGTGPGNTIYF,TGCGCCAGCAGCCTCGGGACGGGACCTGGAAACACCATATATTTT
NA,TRBV19,NA,TRBJ1-5,CASSTVSGANQPQHF,TGTGCCAGTAGTACCGTTTCAGGGGCTAATCAGCCCCAGCATTTT
NA,TRBV2,NA,TRBJ2-6,CASSELTGSGANVLTF,TGTGCCAGCAGTGAGTTAACAGGCTCTGGGGCCAACGTCCTGACTTTC
TRBD1,TRBV12-3/TRBV12-4,few,TRBJ2-1,CASSLAGQGADGEQFF,TGTGCCAGCAGTTTAGCGGGACAGGGGGCGGATGGTGAGCAGTTCTTC
TRBD2,TRBV20-1,NA,TRBJ2-1,CSARNGLAAYNEQFF,TGCAGTGCTAGAAATGGACTAGCGGCGTACAATGAGCAGTTCTTC
TRBD1,TRBV12-3/TRBV12-4,few,TRBJ1-1,CASSPTGVTEAFF,TGTGCCAGCAGCCCGACAGGGGTAACTGAAGCTTTCTTT
NA,TRBV9,NA,TRBJ2-5,CASSVAFSPSETQYF,TGTGCCAGCAGCGTAGCCTTTAGCCCCTCAGAGACCCAGTACTTC
NA,TRBV4-1,NA,TRBJ2-7,CASSQAFRQVGEEQYF,TGCGCCAGCAGCCAAGCGTTTAGGCAGGTGGGGGAAGAGCAGTACTTC
NA,TRBV12-3/TRBV12-4,once,TRBJ1-3,CASRTDGASGNTIYF,TGTGCCAGCAGAACCGACGGCGCCTCTGGAAACACCATATATTTT
NA,TRBV29-1,NA,TRBJ2-1,CSVEFPIPLYNEQFF,TGCAGCGTTGAATTTCCCATTCCCCTCTACAATGAGCAGTTCTTC
NA,TRBV4-3,few,TRBJ2-5,CASSQDVGSGSLLCF,NA
NA,TRBV20-1,few,TRBJ1-1,CSARAQGPNTEAFF,TGCAGTGCTAGAGCCCAGGGGCCGAACACTGAAGCTTTCTTT
NA,TRBV5-1,many,TRBJ2-5,CASSLGAEETQYF,TGTGCCAGCAGCTTAGGGGCAGAAGAGACCCAGTACTTC
TRBD2,TRBV5-1,NA,TRBJ2-5,CASSPWTSGETQYF,TGCGCCAGCAGCCCGTGGACTAGCGGGGAGACCCAGTACTTC
TRBD1,TRBV29-1,NA,TRBJ1-1,CSISKGADTEAFF,TGCAGCATCTCTAAGGGGGCGGACACTGAAGCTTTCTTT
TRBD1,TRBV15,NA,TRBJ1-3,CATARTGDSGNTIYF,TGTGCCACCGCCCGTACAGGGGACTCTGGAAACACCATATATTTT
NA,TRBV7-9,few,TRBJ2-1,CASSLRPGLGGRQFF,TGTGCCAGCAGCTTGCGCCCCGGCCTGGGCGGCAGGCAGTTCTTC
NA,TRBV4-3,NA,TRBJ1-5,CASSFRVGQPQHF,TGCGCCAGCAGCTTTAGGGTAGGTCAGCCCCAGCATTTT
NA,TRBV7-2,NA,TRBJ2-2,CASSLGEVGELFF,TGTGCCAGCAGCTTAGGAGAGGTCGGGGAGCTGTTTTTT
TRBD2,TRBV7-9,NA,TRBJ2-7,CASSHSGRGEQYF,TGTGCCAGCAGCCATAGCGGGAGGGGCGAGCAGTACTTC
NA,TRBV3-1,NA,TRBJ2-5,CASSQGRQETQYF,TGTGCCAGCAGCCAGGGCAGGCAAGAGACCCAGTACTTC